Shown below are 14 T cell receptor beta chains from a single sample sequenced in a study of human CD8 memory T cell subsets. With exhausted-like traits, TPEX cells were early memory CD8+ T cells that were CCR7+ PD-1+ TIGIT+. UMI-labeled 5' RACE generated the TCR beta libraries. After re-calling the 5' RACE reads, TCRdb lists one entry per CDR3 protein, DNA absent. The sample includes about 9,200 distinct CDR3 sequences. The specimen was CD8+ T cells from PBMCs. The receptor source for this set is a human donor in good health.

V is TRBV9 and J is TRBJ2-7; TCRdb returns TRBD2, unconfirmable since there is no DNA. This CDR3 has 14 residues. Per germline, CDR1 SGDLS and CDR2 YYNGEE. The CDR3 sequence: CASSALLYSYEQYF.

The J gene is TRBJ2-1, the V gene TRBV28; TCRdb's D call of TRBD1 is untestable without DNA. CDR1 MDHEN and CDR2 SYDVKM come from the germline V gene. The CDR3 totals 15 residues. CDR3 sequence: CASSLYRGTDNEQFF. The complete variable domain, with remaining parts taken from reference TRBV28 and TRBJ2-1, reads DVKVTQSSRYLVKRTGEKVFLECVQDMDHENMFWYRQDPGLGLRLIYFSYDVKMKEKGDIPEGYSVSREKKERFSLILESASTNQTSMYLCASSLYRGTDNEQFFGPGTRLTVL.

This chain uses TRBV12-3 or TRBV12-4 with TRBJ1-5; lacking DNA, the TRBD1 call made by TCRdb goes unchecked. CDR3 length equals 14 residues. This CDR3 reads CASSLDRGRQPQHF.

The chain is built from TRBV5-6 and TRBJ2-1; with no DNA, the TCRdb D assignment of TRBD1 cannot be verified. The germline V gene has CDR1 SGHDT and CDR2 YYEEEE. The CDR3 contains 16 residues. The CDR3 loop is CASSSEGQTLYNEQFF.

The genes are TRBV6-2 or TRBV6-3 and TRBJ2-1; as DNA is missing, the TRBD1 call by TCRdb cannot be tested. The CDR3 loop spans 14 amino acids. Germline V lookup: CDR1 MNHEY, CDR2 SVGEGT. The CDR3 region is CASSSTGFGNEQFF.

By frequency, this clonotype is large (0.1 to 1%). V usage is TRBV7-8 and J usage is TRBJ2-2; checking the TCRdb D call of TRBD1 is not possible without DNA. CDR1 and CDR2 from the germline V gene are SGHVS and FQNEAQ. The CDR3 contains 14 residues. The chain's CDR3 is CASSLIPATGELFF. Full variable domain (rest looked up from reference TRBV7-8 and TRBJ2-2): GAGVSQSPRYKVAKRGQDVALRCDPISGHVSLFWYQQALGQGPEFLTYFQNEAQLDKSGLPSDRFFAERPEGSVSTLKIQRTQQEDSAVYLCASSLIPATGELFFGEGSRLTVL.

The chain links TRBV28 to TRBJ2-7. This CDR3 region has 15 residues. The V gene's germline CDR1 is MDHEN and CDR2 SYDVKM. Here the CDR3 reads CASSLVATGSSEQYF. Complete variable domain (other parts from reference TRBV28 and TRBJ2-7): DVKVTQSSRYLVKRTGEKVFLECVQDMDHENMFWYRQDPGLGLRLIYFSYDVKMKEKGDIPEGYSVSREKKERFSLILESASTNQTSMYLCASSLVATGSSEQYFGPGTRLTVT.

The chain carries TRBV28 and TRBJ2-1. The CDR3 consists of 15 residues. The germline V gene has CDR1 MDHEN and CDR2 SYDVKM. The chain's CDR3 is CASSLSSRIGNEQFF.

The CDR3 sequence is CASTFQPGEIGELFF. V is TRBV6-2 or TRBV6-3 and J is TRBJ2-2. Germline assignment: CDR1 MNHEY and CDR2 SVGEGT. The CDR3 spans 15 residues.

The chain uses TRBV6-2 or TRBV6-3 and TRBJ2-1; there is no DNA to check the TCRdb D call of TRBD2. Germline V gene lookup returns CDR1 MNHEY and CDR2 SVGEGT. The CDR3 spans 14 residues. The CDR3 protein is CASSYLADPGEQFF.

The chain is built from TRBV12-3 or TRBV12-4 and TRBJ2-2; TCRdb calls TRBD2, which cannot be checked without DNA. The CDR3 has 15 residues. The CDR3 is CASSFPSGVGGELFF.

This chain joins TRBV12-3 or TRBV12-4 and TRBJ1-2; TCRdb's D call of TRBD1 is untestable without DNA. This CDR3 contains 14 residues. The CDR3 protein is CASSFNRGSTGYTF.

V is TRBV6-6 and J is TRBJ1-4; TCRdb's D gene call, TRBD1, goes unchecked for lack of DNA. Germline V lookup: CDR1 MNHNY, CDR2 SVGAGI (reference sequence). This CDR3 has 16 residues. CDR3 loop: CASKNFRDGRNEKLFF.

The CDR3 spells CASSLDRIEETQYF. This rearrangement joins TRBV7-9 to TRBJ2-5. This CDR3 comprises 14 residues. Looked up from germline, CDR1 is SEHNR and CDR2 is FQNEAQ (reference sequence).